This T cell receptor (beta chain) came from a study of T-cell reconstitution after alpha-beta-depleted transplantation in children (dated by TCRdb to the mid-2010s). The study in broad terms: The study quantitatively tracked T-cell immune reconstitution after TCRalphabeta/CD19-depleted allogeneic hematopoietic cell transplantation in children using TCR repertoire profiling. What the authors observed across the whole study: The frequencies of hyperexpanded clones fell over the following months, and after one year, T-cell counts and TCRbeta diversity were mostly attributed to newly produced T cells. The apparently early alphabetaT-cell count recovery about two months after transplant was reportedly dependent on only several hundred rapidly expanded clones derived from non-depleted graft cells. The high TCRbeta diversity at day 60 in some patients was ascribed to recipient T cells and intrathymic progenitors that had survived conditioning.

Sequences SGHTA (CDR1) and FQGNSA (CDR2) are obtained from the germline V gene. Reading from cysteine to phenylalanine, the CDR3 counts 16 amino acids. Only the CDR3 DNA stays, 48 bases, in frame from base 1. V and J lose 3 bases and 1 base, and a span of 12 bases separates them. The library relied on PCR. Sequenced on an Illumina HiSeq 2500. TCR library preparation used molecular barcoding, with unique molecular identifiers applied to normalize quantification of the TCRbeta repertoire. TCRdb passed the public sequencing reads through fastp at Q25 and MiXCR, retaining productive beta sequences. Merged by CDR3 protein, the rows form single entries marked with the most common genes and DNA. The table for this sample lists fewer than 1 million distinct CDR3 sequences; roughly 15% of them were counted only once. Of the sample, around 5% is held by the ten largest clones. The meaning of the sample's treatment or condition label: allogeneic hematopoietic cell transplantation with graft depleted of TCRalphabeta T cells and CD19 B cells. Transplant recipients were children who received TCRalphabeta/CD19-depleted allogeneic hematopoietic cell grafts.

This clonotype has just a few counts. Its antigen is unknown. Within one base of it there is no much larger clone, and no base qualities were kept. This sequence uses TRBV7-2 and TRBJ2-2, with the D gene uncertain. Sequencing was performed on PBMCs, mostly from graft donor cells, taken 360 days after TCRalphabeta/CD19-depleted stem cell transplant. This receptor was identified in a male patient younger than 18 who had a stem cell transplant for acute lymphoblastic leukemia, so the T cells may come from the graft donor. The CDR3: CASSFPQALNTGELFF. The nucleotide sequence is TGTGCCAGCAGCTTCCCCCAAGCCCTGAACACCGGGGAGCTGTTTTTT.